These 21 T cell receptor beta chains were all obtained from the same sample, sequenced in a study of blood T cell repertoires in COVID-19. Clones were read by immunoSEQ multiplex PCR, and TCRdb kept only the in-frame ones, dropping some. The sample carries 200,000 to 300,000 clones, about 86% recorded once. The sequenced material came from peripheral blood. The source is a man aged 55-75 years with acute or convalescent COVID-19.

The chain recombines TRBV6-5 with TRBJ1-2, with D possibly being TRBD1 (5 bases). V was pared by 6 bases and J by 4 bases, with 12 bases between. The CDR3 spans 13 residues. The germline gives CDR1 MNHEY, CDR2 SVGAGI. CDR3 residues: CASSPAGSYGYTF. As DNA, the CDR3 is TGTGCCAGCAGCCCCGCAGGGTCCTATGGCTACACCTTC.

V gene TRBV3-1 (or the pseudogene TRBV3-2) combines with J gene TRBJ1-5; D perhaps matches TRBD1 (6 bases). V was shortened by 0 bases and J by 2 bases, with 20 bases between the two germline ends. CDR3 length equals 19 residues. Germline CDR1 is LGHDT and CDR2 is YNNKEL (reference sequence). CDR3 bases: TGTGCCAGCAGCCAAGAAGGCAGGGGAGGGATTCGGGGCAATCAGCCCCAGCATTTT. Its translation: CASSQEGRGGIRGNQPQHF.

The chain joins TRBV6-5 to TRBJ2-1, with D perhaps matching TRBD2 (5 bases). The germline gives CDR1 MNHEY, CDR2 SVGAGI. The CDR3 consists of 13 residues. V gave up 8 bases and J gave up 5 bases, with 13 bases separating them. The CDR3 loop reads CASGGSWDNEQFF. Written as DNA, the CDR3 is TGTGCCAGCGGAGGTTCTTGGGACAATGAGCAGTTCTTC.

This chain connects TRBV10-3 to TRBJ2-3; 10 bases match TRBD2. Germline assignment: CDR1 ENHRY and CDR2 SYGVKD. The CDR3 extends over 14 amino acids. Losses at the gene ends were 5 bases for V and 3 bases for J; bases not matched to a gene: 2. The DNA for the CDR3 is TGTGCCATCAGTTTGACTAGCGGGACAGATACGCAGTATTTT. Amino acids: CAISLTSGTDTQYF.

This clone was seen a few times. The chain combines TRBV19 with TRBJ1-6; 7 nucleotides line up with TRBD1. The trim removed 6 bases at V and 6 bases at J, leaving 14 bases unmatched. Germline loops: CDR1 LNHDA, CDR2 SQIVND (reference sequence). The CDR3 has 17 amino acids. As DNA, the CDR3 is TGTGCCAGTAGCCCTTCCTGGGACAGCCTGGGTAATTCACCCCTCCACTTT. The encoded protein is CASSPSWDSLGNSPLHF.

This sequence joins TRBV21-1 and TRBJ2-1; the table assigns TRBD1, which was not confirmed against the DNA. TRBV21-1 is marked as a pseudogene. There are 14 residues in the CDR3. The CDR3 region is CASSRQGMGNEQFF. Here the CDR3 DNA reads TGTGCCAGCAGCAGACAGGGGATGGGGAATGAGCAGTTCTTC.

This clone was observed once. The chain has TRBV19 and TRBJ1-5; 10 nucleotides line up with TRBD1. The CDR3 has 19 amino acids. With 5 bases clipped from V and 0 bases from J, the junction kept 13 bases outside the gene matches. The germline V gene encodes CDR1 LNHDA and CDR2 SQIVND (reference sequence). The CDR3 coding sequence is TGTGCCAGTAGTGCGCGGACAGGGGGGAGGCCGGATAGCAATCAGCCCCAGCATTTT. Protein product: CASSARTGGRPDSNQPQHF.

This chain's CDR3 is CASSSTPGLNEQYF. The CDR3 DNA reads as TGTGCCAGCAGTTCCACCCCGGGACTAAACGAGCAGTACTTC. The chain combines TRBV6-5 with TRBJ2-7; TRBD2 aligns across 7 bases. The germline V gene encodes CDR1 MNHEY and CDR2 SVGAGI. The CDR3 covers 14 residues. Trimming at V came to 4 bases and at J to 5 bases, leaving 8 bases not matched to a gene.

J is TRBJ2-7 and V is TRBV7-2; a possible D gene is TRBD2 (7 bases). Germline-derived CDR1 and CDR2 are SGHTA and FQGNSA. This CDR3 is built from 17 residues. Trimming pared 2 bases from V and 5 bases from J, leaving 22 bases between. The CDR3 reads CASSLRTTGGRGDEQYF. CDR3 in DNA: TGTGCCAGCAGCTTAAGGACCACGGGGGGCCGAGGAGACGAGCAGTACTTC. The variable domain in full, completed from reference TRBV7-2 and TRBJ2-7, reads GAGVSQSPSNKVTEKGKDVELRCDPISGHTALYWYRQSLGQGLEFLIYFQGNSAPDKSGLPSDRFSAERTGGSVSTLTIQRTQQEDSAVYLCASSLRTTGGRGDEQYFGPGTRLTVT.

V is TRBV11-3 and J is TRBJ2-7; a possible D gene is TRBD1 (6 bases). The V gene's germline CDR1 is SGHNT and CDR2 YENEEA. V was shortened by 5 bases and J by 2 bases, with 10 bases between the two germline ends. The CDR3 contains 13 residues. The CDR3 DNA is TGTGCCAGCAGCGCCAGGGGTACCTACGAGCAGTACTTC. Translated, it gives CASSARGTYEQYF.

The V and J genes are TRBV2 and TRBJ2-3; the match to TRBD2 covers 8 bases. Germline V gene lookup returns CDR1 SNHLY and CDR2 FYNNEI. CDR3 size: 15 residues. V gave up 3 bases and J gave up 1 base; unmatched junction bases: 3. The CDR3 loop reads CASSDPTSGTDTQYF. The DNA for the CDR3 is TGTGCCAGCAGTGATCCGACTAGCGGCACAGATACGCAGTATTTT.

The chain recombines TRBV19 with TRBJ2-5, with unresolved D. Germline V gene sequence: CDR1 LNHDA, CDR2 SQIVND (reference sequence). This CDR3 is 16 amino acids long. V was shortened by 1 base and J by 3 bases, with 15 bases between the two germline ends. DNA for the CDR3: TGTGCCAGTAGTATAGGGCCGTGGGCGATGGAAGAGACCCAGTACTTC. This sequence encodes CASSIGPWAMEETQYF.

This chain links TRBV30 with TRBJ1-4; 7 nucleotides match TRBD1. The CDR3 is 14 amino acids. V lost 2 bases to trimming and J lost 7 bases; unmatched junction nucleotides: 7. The germline V gene has CDR1 GTSNPN and CDR2 SVGIG (reference sequence). As DNA, the CDR3 is TGTGCCTGGAGTCCGGCAGGGGGAAGTGAAAAACTGTTTTTT. The encoded protein is CAWSPAGGSEKLFF.

This clone has only a few counts. The chain is built from TRBV30 and TRBJ2-2; 8 positions match TRBD1. Germline-derived CDR1 and CDR2 are GTSNPN and SVGIG (reference sequence). Trimming cost V 0 bases and J 4 bases; bases outside gene matches: 10. This CDR3 spans 17 amino acids. The CDR3, as DNA: TGTGCCTGGAGTGTACTCGGCAGGGGGCGGACCACCGGGGAGCTGTTTTTT. Protein sequence: CAWSVLGRGRTTGELFF.

This chain joins TRBV7-2 and TRBJ2-2; TRBD1 is a possible D gene (6 bases). V shed 5 bases and J shed 0 bases, with 10 bases lying between them. Germline V gene lookup returns CDR1 SGHTA and CDR2 FQGNSA. This CDR3 comprises 15 residues. The CDR3 region is CASSQDRSNTGELFF. The CDR3 region has the DNA TGTGCCAGCAGCCAGGACAGATCGAACACCGGGGAGCTGTTTTTT. Variable domain in full (rest from reference TRBV7-2 and TRBJ2-2): GAGVSQSPSNKVTEKGKDVELRCDPISGHTALYWYRQSLGQGLEFLIYFQGNSAPDKSGLPSDRFSAERTGGSVSTLTIQRTQQEDSAVYLCASSQDRSNTGELFFGEGSRLTVL.

The chain recombines TRBV7-9 with TRBJ1-2; 8 bases map to TRBD1. CDR1 is SEHNR, CDR2 FQNEAQ, per germline (reference sequence). Germline trimming cut 5 bases from V and 4 bases from J; bases unmatched to any gene: 6. The CDR3 covers 14 residues. CDR3 DNA sequence: TGTGCCAGCAGCCCCCAGGGGGCGCCCTATGGCTACACCTTC. Encoded protein: CASSPQGAPYGYTF.

This sequence joins TRBV7-9 and TRBJ2-7; 8 bases are shared with TRBD1. This CDR3 contains 14 residues. Germline lookup yields CDR1 SEHNR and CDR2 FQNEAQ (reference sequence). V trimming: 5 bases; J trimming: 1 base; junction bases outside the gene matches: 4. The CDR3 sequence: CASSRQGISYEQYF. For the CDR3, the DNA is TGTGCCAGCAGCCGACAGGGGATATCCTACGAGCAGTACTTC.

The gene calls are TRBV6-6 and TRBJ2-7, with 9 bases aligning to TRBD1. Germline CDR1 reads MNHNY; CDR2 reads SVGAGI (reference sequence). The V and J ends lost 6 bases and 0 bases, in that order; junction bases with no gene match: 3. The CDR3 loop spans 14 amino acids. CDR3 DNA sequence: TGTGCCAGCAGGGAGGGACAGGGCTCCTACGAGCAGTACTTC. Its translation is CASREGQGSYEQYF.

The chain recombines TRBV18 with TRBJ1-4; 11 nucleotides line up with TRBD1. V lost 3 bases to trimming and J lost 6 bases; unmatched junction nucleotides: 3. From germline, CDR1 is KGHSH and CDR2 LQKENI. The CDR3 spans 15 residues. CDR3 in amino acids: CASSPGTGGDEKLFF. CDR3 in DNA: TGTGCCAGCTCACCCGGGACAGGGGGTGATGAAAAACTGTTTTTT.

The genes are TRBV11-1 and TRBJ2-3, with D maybe TRBD2 (6 bases). Germline CDR1 reads SGHAT; CDR2 reads FQDESV (reference sequence). The CDR3 spans 14 residues. V was clipped by 6 bases and J by 1 base, with 11 bases between them. The CDR3 DNA reads as TGTGCCAGCAGTTCAACGGGAGGCACAGATACGCAGTATTTT. Its protein is CASSSTGGTDTQYF.

The chain links TRBV4-1 to TRBJ1-4; 8 bases fit TRBD1. V gave up 1 base and J gave up 1 base; unmatched junction bases: 5. The CDR3 length is 17 residues. Germline V gene lookup returns CDR1 MGHRA and CDR2 YSYEKL. CDR3 amino acids: CASSQVMGTGTNEKLFF. The CDR3 DNA reads TGCGCCAGCAGCCAAGTAATGGGGACAGGAACTAATGAAAAACTGTTTTTT.